The source of this TCR beta chain is a study of technical replicates of blood from a handful of donors. CDR3 length: 17 amino acids. Germline loops: CDR1 KGHSH, CDR2 LQKENI. Trimming left V 2 bases short and J 3 bases short, with 20 bases between. Some clones are missing from TCRdb's copy, which holds only in-frame ones; the method was immunoSEQ multiplex PCR. The sample lists tens of thousands of clones; around 85% were seen once. This clonotype was obtained from a human donor in good health. Some clones in this sample may be carry-over from other donors' samples. The rearrangement links TRBV18 to TRBJ2-7; D perhaps matches TRBD1 (6 bases). Sequencing was carried out using PBMCs. CDR3 sequence (DNA): TGTGCCAGCTCACCAGCGAGGGATGGCAGGGGTCTCTACGAGCAGTACTTC. Its protein is CASSPARDGRGLYEQYF.